A selection of T cell receptor beta chains follows, all from one sample in a study of siplizumab effects on memory and regulatory T cells. Method: immunoSEQ multiplex PCR; TCRdb's copy keeps in-frame clones and lacks some. This table has about 100,000 clones, around 90% appearing once. The sequencing input was CD4+ T cells sorted from blood. The receptor set was obtained from a human donor in good health. CDR3s include the opening cysteine and the closing phenylalanine or tryptophan. D genes are given only for firm matches. Clone size is not always given. Where it is, it says once, few, many or a class for expanded clones.

d_call j_call v_call clone_size cdr3_nt cdr3_aa
TRBD1 TRBJ2-2 TRBV2 once TGTGCCAGCAGCCAAGGGACAGGCAACACCGGGGAGCTGTTTTTT CASSQGTGNTGELFF
- TRBJ1-1 TRBV5-1 few TGCGCCAGCAGCCCCTCAAGGGAGGGCACTGAAGCTTTCTTT CASSPSREGTEAFF
- TRBJ1-5 TRBV9 - TGTGCCAGCAGCGCCGTACCGGATCAGCCCCAGCATTTT CASSAVPDQPQHF
TRBD2 TRBJ2-5 TRBV13 - TGTGCCAGCAGGGTAGCGGGGGGCGGAGAGACCCAGTACTTC CASRVAGGGETQYF
TRBD1 TRBJ2-7 TRBV5-1 - TGCGCCAGCAGCTTGGGTGGGACAGGGGACGAGCAGTACTTC CASSLGGTGDEQYF
- TRBJ1-1 TRBV27 - TGTGCCAGCAGTTTAGCCCCGGAGGCCGGAGCTGAAGCTTTCTTT CASSLAPEAGAEAFF
TRBD2 TRBJ2-3 TRBV18 - TGTGCCAGCTCACCAGGGACTAGAACAGATACGCAGTATTTT CASSPGTRTDTQYF
TRBD2 TRBJ2-7 TRBV6-6 - TGTGCCAGCAGCGTACGGACTAGCTCCTACGAGCAGTACTTC CASSVRTSSYEQYF
TRBD2 TRBJ2-3 TRBV28 - TGTGCCGGTAGCGGGGGGACAGATACGCAGTATTTT CAGSGGTDTQYF
- TRBJ1-1 TRBV4-3 - TGCGCCAGCAGCCAAGAGATGAACACTGAAGCTTTCTTT CASSQEMNTEAFF
- TRBJ2-5 TRBV7-2 few TGTGCCAGCAGCTTAGGGCTGGGTCAAGAGACCCAGTACTTC CASSLGLGQETQYF
- TRBJ1-5 TRBV28 - TGTGCCAGCAAAGGGGAGGGTCTGGGTCAGCCCCAGCATTTT CASKGEGLGQPQHF
TRBD1 TRBJ1-2 TRBV7-9 - TGTGCCAGCGGGACAGGGTGGGACTATGGCTACACCTTC CASGTGWDYGYTF